Detailed here is one TCR beta chain. This CDR3 comprises 14 residues. V dropped 6 bases and J dropped 2 bases, with 14 bases sitting between them. The germline CDR1 and CDR2 sequences are KGHSH and LQKENI. Libraries were prepared by immunoSEQ multiplex PCR; TCRdb keeps only in-frame clonotypes and omits some of them. The data contain 100,000 to 150,000 clones, just under 90% of them singletons. The sample is drawn from a study of T cell responses to AZD1222 COVID-19 vaccine. This sequence was found in an adult in good health. J is TRBJ2-7 and V is TRBV18; tentative D call: TRBD2 (5 bases). The sample here was peripheral blood, taken on day 0 of AZD1222 vaccination. CDR3 protein: CASSQSGEPYEQYF. CDR3 in DNA: TGTGCCAGCTCGCAAAGTGGGGAGCCCTACGAGCAGTACTTC.